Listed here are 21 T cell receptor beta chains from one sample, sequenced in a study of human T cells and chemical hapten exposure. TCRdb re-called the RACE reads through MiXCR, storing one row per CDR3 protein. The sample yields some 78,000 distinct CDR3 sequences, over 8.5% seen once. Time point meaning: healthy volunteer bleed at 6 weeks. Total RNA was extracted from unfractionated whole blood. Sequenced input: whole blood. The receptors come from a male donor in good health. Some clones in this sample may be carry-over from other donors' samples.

The CDR3, as DNA: TGCAGTGCTAAAGAGGGATGGGGGGTAGATACGCAGTATTTT. Its protein product is CSAKEGWGVDTQYF. This sequence joins TRBV20-1 and TRBJ2-3; a possible D gene is TRBD2 (6 bases). Germline CDR1 reads DFQATT; CDR2 reads SNEGSKA (reference sequence). V lost 4 bases and J lost 5, with 16 bases in between. The CDR3 covers 14 residues.

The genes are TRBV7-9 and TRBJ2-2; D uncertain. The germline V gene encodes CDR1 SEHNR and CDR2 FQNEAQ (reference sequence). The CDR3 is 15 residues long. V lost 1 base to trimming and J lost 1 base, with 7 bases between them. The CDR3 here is CASSLGGQNTGELFF. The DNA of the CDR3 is TGTGCCAGCAGCTTAGGAGGTCAGAACACCGGGGAGCTGTTTTTT.

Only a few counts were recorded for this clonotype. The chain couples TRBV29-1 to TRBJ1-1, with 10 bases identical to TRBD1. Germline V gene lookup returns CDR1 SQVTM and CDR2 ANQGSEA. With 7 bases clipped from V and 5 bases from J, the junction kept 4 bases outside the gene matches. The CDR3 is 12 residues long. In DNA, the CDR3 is TGCAGCGCGAAGGACAGGGGGACTGAAGCTTTCTTT. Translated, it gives CSAKDRGTEAFF. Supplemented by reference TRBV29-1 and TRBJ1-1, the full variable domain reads SAVISQKPSRDICQRGTSLTIQCQVDSQVTMMFWYRQQPGQSLTLIATANQGSEATYESGFVIDKFPISRPNLTFSTLTVSNMSPEDSSIYLCSAKDRGTEAFFGQGTRLTVV.

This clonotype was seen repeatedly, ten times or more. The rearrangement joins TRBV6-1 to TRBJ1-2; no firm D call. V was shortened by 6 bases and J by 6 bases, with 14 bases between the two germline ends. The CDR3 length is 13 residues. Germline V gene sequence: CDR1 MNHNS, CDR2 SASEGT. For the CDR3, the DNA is TGTGCCAGCAGGAAATCAGAGTCGGATGGCTACACCTTC. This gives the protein CASRKSESDGYTF.

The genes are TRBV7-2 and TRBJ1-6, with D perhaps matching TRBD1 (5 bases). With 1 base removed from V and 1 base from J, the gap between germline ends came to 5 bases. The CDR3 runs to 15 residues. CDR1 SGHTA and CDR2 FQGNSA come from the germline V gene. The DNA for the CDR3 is TGTGCCAGCAGCTTAGAGGGGTCCTATAATTCACCCCTCCACTTT. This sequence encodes CASSLEGSYNSPLHF. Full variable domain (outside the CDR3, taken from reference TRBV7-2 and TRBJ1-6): GAGVSQSPSNKVTEKGKDVELRCDPISGHTALYWYRQSLGQGLEFLIYFQGNSAPDKSGLPSDRFSAERTGGSVSTLTIQRTQQEDSAVYLCASSLEGSYNSPLHFGNGTRLTVT.

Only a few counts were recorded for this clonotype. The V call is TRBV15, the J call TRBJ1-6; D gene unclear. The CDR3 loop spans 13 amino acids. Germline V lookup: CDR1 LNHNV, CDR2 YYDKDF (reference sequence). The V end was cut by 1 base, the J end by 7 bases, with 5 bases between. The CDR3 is CATSRGPNSPLHF. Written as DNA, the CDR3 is TGTGCCACCAGCAGAGGTCCCAATTCACCCCTCCACTTT. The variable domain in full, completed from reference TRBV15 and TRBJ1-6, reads DAMVIQNPRYQVTQFGKPVTLSCSQTLNHNVMYWYQQKSSQAPKLLFHYYDKDFNNEADTPDNFQSRRPNTSFCFLDIRSPGLGDTAMYLCATSRGPNSPLHFGNGTRLTVT.

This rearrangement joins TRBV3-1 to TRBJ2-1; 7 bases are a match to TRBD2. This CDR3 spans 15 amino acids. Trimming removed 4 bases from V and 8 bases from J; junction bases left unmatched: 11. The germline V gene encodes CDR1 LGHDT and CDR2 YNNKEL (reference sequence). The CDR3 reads CASSRIRDREDEQFF. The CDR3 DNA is TGTGCCAGCAGCCGTATTAGGGACCGGGAGGATGAGCAGTTCTTC.

CDR3 nucleotides: TGTGCCAGCAGCGTCGGGGACAGGGTAAATAACTATGGCTACACCTTC. This encodes CASSVGDRVNNYGYTF. The gene calls are TRBV9 and TRBJ1-2, with TRBD1 identical over 9 bases. The CDR3 has 16 amino acids. From germline, CDR1 is SGDLS and CDR2 YYNGEE. The trim removed 2 bases at V and 1 base at J, leaving 6 bases unmatched.

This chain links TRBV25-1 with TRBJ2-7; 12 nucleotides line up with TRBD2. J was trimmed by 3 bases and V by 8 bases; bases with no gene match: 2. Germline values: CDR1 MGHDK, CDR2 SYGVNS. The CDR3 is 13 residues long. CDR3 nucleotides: TGTGCCAGCTCACTAGCGGGAGGCTACGAGCAGTACTTC. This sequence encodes CASSLAGGYEQYF.

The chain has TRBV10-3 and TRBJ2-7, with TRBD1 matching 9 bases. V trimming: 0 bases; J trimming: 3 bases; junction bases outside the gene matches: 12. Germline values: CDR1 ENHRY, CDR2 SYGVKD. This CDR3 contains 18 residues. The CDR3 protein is CAISESKGVGQGSYEQYF. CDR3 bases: TGTGCCATCAGTGAGTCGAAGGGAGTAGGACAGGGGAGCTACGAGCAGTACTTC.

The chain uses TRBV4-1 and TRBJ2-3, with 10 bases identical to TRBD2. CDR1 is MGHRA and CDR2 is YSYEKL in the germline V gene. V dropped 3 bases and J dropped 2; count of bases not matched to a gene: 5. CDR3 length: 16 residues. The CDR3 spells CASSQVLAGFTDTQYF. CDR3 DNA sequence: TGCGCCAGCAGCCAGGTACTAGCGGGATTCACAGATACGCAGTATTTT.

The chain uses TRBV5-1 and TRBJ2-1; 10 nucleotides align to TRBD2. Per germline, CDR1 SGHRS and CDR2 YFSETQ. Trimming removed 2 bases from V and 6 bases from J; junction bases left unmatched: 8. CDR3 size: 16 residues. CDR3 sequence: CASSFPKSGGANEQFF. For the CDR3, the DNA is TGCGCCAGCAGCTTCCCCAAAAGCGGGGGGGCCAATGAGCAGTTCTTC.

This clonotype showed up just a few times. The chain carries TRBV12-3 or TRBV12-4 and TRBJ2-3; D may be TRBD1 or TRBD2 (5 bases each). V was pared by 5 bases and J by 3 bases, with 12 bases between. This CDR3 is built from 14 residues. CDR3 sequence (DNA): TGTGCCAGCAGTCCCCGAGGGGCAACAGATACGCAGTATTTT. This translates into CASSPRGATDTQYF.

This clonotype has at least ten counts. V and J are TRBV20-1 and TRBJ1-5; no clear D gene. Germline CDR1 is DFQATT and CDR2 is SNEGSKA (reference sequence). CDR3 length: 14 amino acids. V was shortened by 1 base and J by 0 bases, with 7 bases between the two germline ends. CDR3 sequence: CSARARSSNQPQHF. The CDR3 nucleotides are TGCAGTGCTAGAGCACGGAGTAGCAATCAGCCCCAGCATTTT.

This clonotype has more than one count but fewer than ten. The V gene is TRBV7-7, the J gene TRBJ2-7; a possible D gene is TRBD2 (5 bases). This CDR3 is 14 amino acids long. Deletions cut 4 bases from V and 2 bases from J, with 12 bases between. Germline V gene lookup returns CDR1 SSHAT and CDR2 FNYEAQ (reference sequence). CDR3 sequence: CASSSGSRPYEQYF. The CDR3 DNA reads TGTGCCAGCAGCTCGGGATCCCGGCCCTACGAGCAGTACTTC. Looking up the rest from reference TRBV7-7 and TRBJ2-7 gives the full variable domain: GAGVSQSPRYKVTKRGQDVTLRCDPISSHATLYWYQQALGQGPEFLTYFNYEAQPDKSGLPSDRFSAERPEGSISTLTIQRTEQRDSAMYRCASSSGSRPYEQYFGPGTRLTVT.

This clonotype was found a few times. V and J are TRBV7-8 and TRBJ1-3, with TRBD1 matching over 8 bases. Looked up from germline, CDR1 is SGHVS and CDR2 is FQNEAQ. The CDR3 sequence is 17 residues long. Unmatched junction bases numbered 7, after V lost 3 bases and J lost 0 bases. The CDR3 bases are TGTGCCAGCAGCTTCGAAGGGACAGGTGACTCTGGAAACACCATATATTTT. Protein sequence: CASSFEGTGDSGNTIYF.

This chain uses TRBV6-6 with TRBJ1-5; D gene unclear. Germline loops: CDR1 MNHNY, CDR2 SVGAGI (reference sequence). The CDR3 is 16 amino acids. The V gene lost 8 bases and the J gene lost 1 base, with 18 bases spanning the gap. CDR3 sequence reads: CASRTTVKGSNQPQHF. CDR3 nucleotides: TGTGCCAGCCGAACCACAGTTAAGGGAAGCAATCAGCCCCAGCATTTT.

The CDR3 reads CASSAPMTEAFF. The CDR3 DNA reads as TGTGCCAGCAGCGCGCCCATGACTGAAGCTTTCTTT. The V and J genes are TRBV7-6 and TRBJ1-1; D not resolved. Trimming removed 5 bases at V and 5 bases at J, with 9 bases between. There are 12 residues in the CDR3. Germline CDR1 SGHVS, CDR2 FNYEAQ.

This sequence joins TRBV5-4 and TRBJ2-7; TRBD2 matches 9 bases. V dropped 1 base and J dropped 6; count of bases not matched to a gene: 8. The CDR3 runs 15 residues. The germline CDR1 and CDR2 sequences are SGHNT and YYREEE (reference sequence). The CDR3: CASSLRAGGEREQYF. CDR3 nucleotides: TGTGCCAGCAGCTTGCGGGCGGGAGGGGAGCGCGAGCAGTACTTC.

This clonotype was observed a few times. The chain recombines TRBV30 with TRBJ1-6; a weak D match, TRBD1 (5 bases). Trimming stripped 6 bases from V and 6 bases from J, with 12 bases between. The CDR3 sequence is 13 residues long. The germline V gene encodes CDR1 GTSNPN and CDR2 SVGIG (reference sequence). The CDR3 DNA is TGTGCCTGCACTGACAGCCGTAATTCACCCCTCCACTTT. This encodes CACTDSRNSPLHF.

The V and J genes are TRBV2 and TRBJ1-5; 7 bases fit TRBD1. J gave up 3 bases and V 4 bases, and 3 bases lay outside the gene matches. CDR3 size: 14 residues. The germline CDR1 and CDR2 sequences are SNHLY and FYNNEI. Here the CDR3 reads CASSAGGINQPQHF. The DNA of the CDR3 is TGTGCCAGCAGTGCAGGGGGAATCAATCAGCCCCAGCATTTT.